Below, 23 T cell receptor beta chains from the same sample are listed, as sequenced in a study of OX40 agonist ivuxolimab in advanced cancers. Some clones are missing from TCRdb's copy, which holds only in-frame ones; the method was immunoSEQ multiplex PCR. Of some 60,000 clones in the sample, approximately 90% are singletons; the top ten hold 3.5% to 4%. The specimen was CD4+ or CD8+ T cells sorted from blood, collected in a trial of the OX40 agonist ivuxolimab. The receptors here all came from an adult with an advanced solid tumor such as melanoma, head and neck, liver or kidney cancer.

The chain has TRBV25-1 and TRBJ2-7; 7 bases map to TRBD2. The CDR3 loop spans 13 amino acids. Trimming took 4 bases from V and 2 from J; bases not matched to a gene: 2. Germline V lookup: CDR1 MGHDK, CDR2 SYGVNS. The CDR3 here is CASSGGLPYEQYF. In DNA, the CDR3 is TGTGCCAGCAGTGGGGGACTACCCTACGAGCAGTACTTC.

The chain links TRBV7-2 to TRBJ2-3, with 7 bases identical to TRBD2. The J segment lost 2 bases and the V segment lost 1 base, leaving 6 bases of the junction unmatched. Germline CDR1 is SGHTA and CDR2 is FQGNSA. The CDR3 covers 16 residues. The CDR3 nucleotides read TGTGCCAGCAGCTTAGTTCGGCTAGCGGACACAGATACGCAGTATTTT. It translates to CASSLVRLADTDTQYF.

The CDR3 protein is CASSPRGQSSISGNTIYF. CDR3 bases: TGTGCCAGCTCACCTCGGGGACAGAGTAGTATCTCTGGAAACACCATATATTTT. The rearrangement uses TRBV18 and TRBJ1-3, with 7 bases identical to TRBD1. This CDR3 has 18 residues. CDR1 KGHSH and CDR2 LQKENI come from the germline V gene. V shed 3 bases and J 0 bases; nucleotides not matched to a gene: 11.

This sequence joins TRBV6-1 and TRBJ1-5, with D possibly matching TRBD1 (5 bases). The CDR3 extends over 15 amino acids. Germline V CDR1 and CDR2: MNHNS, SASEGT. The V and J ends lost 6 bases and 1 base respectively, with 13 bases between them. In DNA, the CDR3 is TGTGCCAGCAGATCCGGGGGGGGGAGCAATCAGCCCCAGCATTTT. Protein: CASRSGGGSNQPQHF.

This sequence joins TRBV9 and TRBJ1-1; D call uncertain. The CDR3 extends over 14 amino acids. V was clipped by 0 bases and J by 5 bases, with 11 bases between them. Germline V gene sequence: CDR1 SGDLS, CDR2 YYNGEE. The CDR3 nucleotides are TGTGCCAGCAGCGTAGGGACCGCGAGGACTGAAGCTTTCTTT. It specifies CASSVGTARTEAFF.

The V gene is TRBV9, the J gene TRBJ1-2; 8 nucleotides match TRBD1. Losses at the gene ends were 4 bases for V and 8 bases for J; bases not matched to a gene: 7. The CDR3 sequence is 13 residues long. Germline CDR1 and CDR2: SGDLS and YYNGEE. CDR3 bases: TGTGCCAGCAGCCCTCGGACAGGGTACGGCTACACCTTC. Residues: CASSPRTGYGYTF. Together with reference TRBV9 and TRBJ1-2, the CDR3 gives the full variable domain: DSGVTQTPKHLITATGQRVTLRCSPRSGDLSVYWYQQSLDQGLQFLIQYYNGEERAKGNILERFSAQQFPDLHSELNLSSLELGDSALYFCASSPRTGYGYTFGSGTRLTVV.

The chain combines TRBV18 with TRBJ2-2, with 9 bases identical to TRBD1. Germline V CDR1 and CDR2: KGHSH, LQKENI. J gave up 2 bases and V 2 bases, and 3 bases lay outside the gene matches. CDR3 length: 16 amino acids. CDR3 residues: CASSPMDRGNTGELFF. In DNA, the CDR3 is TGTGCCAGCTCACCAATGGACAGGGGCAACACCGGGGAGCTGTTTTTT.

The V gene is TRBV6-5, the J gene TRBJ1-4; D call uncertain. CDR1 and CDR2 from the germline V gene are MNHEY and SVGAGI. This CDR3 has 16 residues. Trimming shortened V by 2 bases and J by 0 bases, and 10 bases separated the two germline ends. CDR3 coding DNA: TGTGCCAGCAGTTACGGGCACCCCGCAACTAATGAAAAACTGTTTTTT. It yields the protein CASSYGHPATNEKLFF.

This clone came up once. This chain links TRBV28 with TRBJ1-6; D call uncertain. The germline gives CDR1 MDHEN, CDR2 SYDVKM. V was clipped by 4 bases and J by 11 bases, with 12 bases between them. The CDR3 sequence is 13 residues long. DNA of the CDR3: TGTGCCAGCAGTTCTGAAGGAATTCCACCCCTCCACTTT. As protein: CASSSEGIPPLHF.

J is TRBJ1-2 and V is TRBV5-1; TRBD1 is a possible D gene (5 bases). The V end lost 0 bases, the J end lost 5 bases, and 14 bases lay between the germline ends. Germline V gene sequence: CDR1 SGHRS, CDR2 YFSETQ. This CDR3 has 15 residues. CDR3: CASSLEPGLFYGYTF. The CDR3 nucleotides read TGCGCCAGCAGCTTGGAGCCGGGACTTTTTTATGGCTACACCTTC.

The CDR3 spells CASSLGDRSTDTQYF. In DNA, the CDR3 is TGTGCCAGCAGCTTGGGGGACAGAAGCACAGATACGCAGTATTTT. The chain has TRBV5-8 and TRBJ2-3; 7 bases map to TRBD1. This CDR3 is built from 15 residues. The V and J ends lost 0 bases and 0 bases, in that order; junction bases with no gene match: 1. Germline values: CDR1 SGHTS, CDR2 YDEGEE.

The chain has TRBV10-3 and TRBJ1-2, with D uncertain. Germline V gives CDR1 ENHRY, CDR2 SYGVKD. The CDR3 covers 11 residues. V lost 7 bases and J 6 bases, leaving 9 bases between the germline ends. In DNA form, the CDR3 reads TGTGCCATCAAAATGGACCATGGCTACACCTTC. Amino acid sequence: CAIKMDHGYTF.

The J gene is TRBJ1-4, the V gene TRBV5-6; D may be TRBD1 (5 bases). Germline values: CDR1 SGHDT, CDR2 YYEEEE. V shed 3 bases and J shed 5 bases, with 17 bases lying between them. The CDR3 extends over 16 amino acids. DNA of the CDR3: TGTGCCAGCAGCTCCCAGGGAGAAGGCGTAAATGAAAAACTGTTTTTT. This codes for CASSSQGEGVNEKLFF.

This clone was seen a few times. The V call is TRBV11-1, the J call TRBJ2-1, with 8 bases that match TRBD2. V was clipped by 3 bases and J by 9 bases; unmatched bases: 13. Germline V lookup: CDR1 SGHAT, CDR2 FQDESV (reference sequence). The CDR3 consists of 16 residues. The CDR3 nucleotides read TGTGCCAGCAGCTTGACTAGCGCCACCCTACAGGGTGAGCAGTTCTTC. This sequence encodes CASSLTSATLQGEQFF.

This chain joins TRBV5-5 and TRBJ2-4; the match to TRBD2 covers 7 bases. The ends lost 3 bases at V and 1 base at J; junction bases unmatched: 4. The length of the CDR3 is 15 residues. Germline loops: CDR1 SGHKS, CDR2 YYEKEE (reference sequence). CDR3 DNA: TGTGCCAGCAGCTCGATGGGAGGGGCCAAAAACATTCAGTACTTC. Its translation is CASSSMGGAKNIQYF.

This clone was found a few times. The chain recombines TRBV5-4 with TRBJ1-1; D is ambiguous. The V end was cut by 1 base, the J end by 1 base, with 5 bases between. In germline, CDR1 is SGHNT, CDR2 YYREEE (reference sequence). The length of the CDR3 is 13 residues. DNA for the CDR3: TGTGCCAGCAGCTTGAAGAGGAACACTGAAGCTTTCTTT. Amino acids: CASSLKRNTEAFF.

This sequence joins TRBV5-5 and TRBJ1-4; TRBD1 might be the D (5 bases). Germline assignment: CDR1 SGHKS and CDR2 YYEKEE (reference sequence). Deletions cut 3 bases from V and 3 bases from J, with 9 bases between. The CDR3 has 14 residues. The DNA for the CDR3 is TGTGCCAGCAGCTCGGGACTGCCTAATGAAAAACTGTTTTTT. As protein: CASSSGLPNEKLFF. Based on the CDR3 plus reference TRBV5-5 and TRBJ1-4, the full variable domain is DAGVTQSPTHLIKTRGQQVTLRCSPISGHKSVSWYQQVLGQGPQFIFQYYEKEERGRGNFPDRFSARQFPNYSSELNVNALLLGDSALYLCASSSGLPNEKLFFGSGTQLSVL.

The V call is TRBV19, the J call TRBJ1-1; TRBD1 matches 7 bases. The V and J ends lost 5 bases and 4 bases, in that order; junction bases with no gene match: 4. The CDR3 consists of 13 residues. Germline CDR1 LNHDA, CDR2 SQIVND (reference sequence). CDR3 bases: TGTGCCAGTAGTGTTACAGGGGCCACTGAAGCTTTCTTT. Translating it yields CASSVTGATEAFF.

J is TRBJ2-2 and V is TRBV7-2; weak D call: TRBD1 (5 bases). Trimming took 5 bases from V and 0 from J, leaving 13 bases between them. Germline V gives CDR1 SGHTA, CDR2 FQGNSA. The CDR3 sequence is 16 residues long. This CDR3 is CASSPFVTANTGELFF. CDR3 in DNA: TGTGCCAGCAGCCCGTTTGTGACAGCGAACACCGGGGAGCTGTTTTTT.

The chain is built from TRBV6-5 and TRBJ1-5; D is possibly TRBD1 (5 bases). The ends were cut back, 4 bases at V and 3 bases at J, with 10 bases in the middle. Germline CDR1 MNHEY, CDR2 SVGAGI. This CDR3 has 14 residues. This CDR3 reads CASSLRQHNQPQHF. The CDR3, as DNA: TGTGCCAGCAGTTTAAGACAGCACAATCAGCCCCAGCATTTT.

J is TRBJ2-1 and V is TRBV6-4; 12 bases map to TRBD2. Germline V lookup: CDR1 MRHNA, CDR2 SNTAGT. The V segment lost 5 bases and the J segment 7 bases; nucleotides outside the gene matches: 0. CDR3 length equals 13 residues. CDR3 DNA: TGTGCCAGCAGTCTAGCGGGGGGGAATGAGCAGTTCTTC. The encoded protein is CASSLAGGNEQFF.

The V and J genes are TRBV7-2 and TRBJ2-7; 7 nucleotides match TRBD1. V shed 7 bases, J shed 2 bases, and the junction held 11 bases outside the gene matches. CDR3 length: 15 residues. Germline-derived CDR1 and CDR2 are SGHTA and FQGNSA. The chain's CDR3 is CASKPGTVRTYEQYF. The CDR3 DNA reads TGTGCCAGCAAACCCGGGACAGTGAGAACCTACGAGCAGTACTTC.

The chain joins TRBV6-1 to TRBJ1-6; 7 nucleotides match TRBD1. With 10 bases clipped from V and 6 bases from J, the junction kept 12 bases outside the gene matches. This CDR3 has 15 amino acids. Germline V CDR1 and CDR2: MNHNS, SASEGT. Here the CDR3 DNA reads TGTGCCATCTCAATCAGGGGGTTAGGTAATTCACCCCTCCACTTT. It codes for CAISIRGLGNSPLHF.